What follows are 9 T cell receptor beta chains derived from one specimen sequenced in a study of blood T cell repertoires in COVID-19. Some clones are missing from TCRdb's copy, which holds only in-frame ones; the method was immunoSEQ multiplex PCR. Counted here are about 170,000 clones, approximately 87% occurring once; the ten biggest clones make up around 3.5%. The specimen sequenced was peripheral blood. The receptors stem from a man aged 18 to 30 with active or convalescent COVID-19.

V and J are TRBV7-9 and TRBJ1-1, with a tentative D call TRBD1 (6 bases). Germline lookup yields CDR1 SEHNR and CDR2 FQNEAQ (reference sequence). The V and J ends lost 5 bases and 1 base respectively, with 11 bases between them. The CDR3 sequence is 14 residues long. CDR3 nucleotides: TGTGCCAGCAGCCAGCGGGGGGCGAACACTGAAGCTTTCTTT. The encoded protein is CASSQRGANTEAFF.

The gene calls are TRBV27 and TRBJ2-7; a weak D match, TRBD1 (5 bases). The CDR3 is 15 amino acids. Between the trimmed V and J ends, which lost 10 bases and 4 bases, there was a span of 23 bases. Germline CDR1 reads MNHEY; CDR2 reads SMNVEV (reference sequence). The DNA for the CDR3 is TGTGCCACCGAGTGCAGGCCTAGGGGCAAATACGAGCAGTACGTC. Its translation is CATECRPRGKYEQYV.

This clone appeared a single time. The chain has TRBV3-1 (or the pseudogene TRBV3-2) and TRBJ1-5; a weak D match, TRBD1 (6 bases). The CDR3 length is 17 residues. V was cut by 3 bases and J by 0 bases, with 15 bases left in between. The germline V gene has CDR1 LGHDT and CDR2 YNNKEL (reference sequence). This CDR3 reads CASSHGTGINSNQPQHF. In nucleotides, the CDR3 is TGTGCCAGCAGCCACGGCACAGGGATTAATAGCAATCAGCCCCAGCATTTT.

In this sample, this clone turned up a few times. The rearrangement uses TRBV5-4 and TRBJ1-6, with D unresolved. Trimming shortened V by 0 bases and J by 10 bases, and 14 bases separated the two germline ends. Germline CDR1 and CDR2: SGHNT and YYREEE (reference sequence). The CDR3 runs to 15 residues. DNA for the CDR3: TGTGCCAGCAGCTTGGAGCTGACACACAAGTCACCCCTCCACTTT. Protein sequence: CASSLELTHKSPLHF.

This clone was observed once. In nucleotides, the CDR3 is TGTGCCAGCAGCGGAGGGACTAGCGGCCAAGAGACCCAGTACTTC. Translation gives CASSGGTSGQETQYF. This chain links TRBV9 with TRBJ2-5; 11 bases fit TRBD2. The CDR3 extends over 15 amino acids. Germline lookup yields CDR1 SGDLS and CDR2 YYNGEE. The J segment lost 1 base and the V segment lost 3 bases, leaving 2 bases of the junction unmatched.

The J gene is TRBJ2-2, the V gene TRBV27; no clear D gene. Trimming removed 2 bases from V and 0 bases from J, with 10 bases in between. The V gene's germline CDR1 is MNHEY and CDR2 SMNVEV (reference sequence). There are 16 residues in the CDR3. This CDR3 reads CASSLSAWSNTGELFF. The CDR3 region has the DNA TGTGCCAGCAGTTTAAGCGCATGGTCGAACACCGGGGAGCTGTTTTTT.

The V call is TRBV7-2, the J call TRBJ2-3, with 11 bases identical to TRBD2. The CDR3 spans 16 residues. Trimming at V came to 4 bases and at J to 5 bases, leaving 8 bases not matched to a gene. Germline V gives CDR1 SGHTA, CDR2 FQGNSA. The CDR3 spells CASSSLTSGMGDTQYF. In DNA form, the CDR3 reads TGTGCCAGCAGCTCCTTGACTAGCGGGATGGGAGATACGCAGTATTTT. Filled out from reference TRBV7-2 and TRBJ2-3, the complete variable domain reads GAGVSQSPSNKVTEKGKDVELRCDPISGHTALYWYRQSLGQGLEFLIYFQGNSAPDKSGLPSDRFSAERTGGSVSTLTIQRTQQEDSAVYLCASSSLTSGMGDTQYFGPGTRLTVL.

CDR3 region: CASSEFGGDYGYTF. CDR3 coding DNA: TGTGCCAGCAGTGAATTCGGCGGAGACTATGGCTACACCTTC. The J gene is TRBJ1-2, the V gene TRBV25-1; no clear D gene. This CDR3 contains 14 residues. CDR1 is MGHDK and CDR2 is SYGVNS in the germline V gene. V gave up 1 base and J gave up 3 bases, with 9 bases separating them.

This chain uses TRBV2 with TRBJ1-1; 8 nucleotides match TRBD1. The CDR3 spans 14 residues. The V and J ends lost 6 bases and 3 bases, in that order; junction bases with no gene match: 6. In germline, CDR1 is SNHLY, CDR2 FYNNEI. The CDR3 DNA follows: TGTGCCAGCAGAGGACAGGGAGGAGACACTGAAGCTTTCTTT. Translated, it gives CASRGQGGDTEAFF. The full variable domain, rest sourced from reference TRBV2 and TRBJ1-1, is EPEVTQTPSHQVTQMGQEVILRCVPISNHLYFYWYRQILGQKVEFLVSFYNNEISEKSEIFDDQFSVERPDGSNFTLKIRSTKLEDSAMYFCASRGQGGDTEAFFGQGTRLTVV.